This TCR beta chain emerged from a study of CD8+ T cells in alopecia areata. Overall study results and limits: Besides other cells, scalp samples also yield sequences of resident alphabeta T cells from normal skin.

The treatment here: oral pan-JAK inhibitor, 5-10 mg twice daily. Alopecia areata patients gave lesional scalp punch biopsies and peripheral blood samples. As the sequencing template, cDNA was produced by extracting RNA and reverse transcribing it. Clones were read by immunoSEQ multiplex PCR, and TCRdb kept only the in-frame ones, dropping some. Altogether around 300,000 clones are present, approximately 60% being singletons, with the ten largest covering around 0.84%. As to this clone: Its antigen is still unknown. Other DNA sequences in the same sample also yield this CDR3.

This specimen consisted of CD4+ T cells sorted from blood, obtained around week 54, from a patient treated with tofacitinib. The source of this sequence is a human donor with alopecia areata.

The CDR3 nucleotides read TGCAGCGTTGGCAGGAGCTCCTACGAGCAGTACTTC. Translating gives CSVGRSSYEQYF. The chain joins TRBV29-1 to TRBJ2-7; no clear D. Trimming shortened V by 4 bases and J by 0 bases, and 7 bases separated the two germline ends. This CDR3 region has 12 residues. The germline V gene has CDR1 SQVTM and CDR2 ANQGSEA.